Listed here is a single TCR beta chain. What it binds is not known. The sample originates from a study of molecular identifiers for immune sequencing clone quantification. Whole-study results and caveats: Barcode collisions between identical TCR molecules could shrink estimates of highly expanded clone sizes.

Sequencing libraries of naive CD8 cells derived from approximately 22,000 to 940,000 sorted cells with 10%, 30% or 50% RNA. For bulk TCR libraries, previously described methods and listed TCR primers were used. A single record per CDR3 protein comes from TCRdb applying MiXCR to the PCR reads. The sample holds over 600,000 distinct CDR3 sequences, less than 20% seen once. The sequence was obtained from a human donor in good health. Some libraries in this study had Jurkat cell RNA spiked in. Sequences were obtained from naive CD8+ T cells from blood, with Jurkat cell RNA spiked in. Subset of the sample: FACS-sorted CD8+CD4-CCR7+CD45RA+ naive T cells.

The DNA of the CDR3 is TGTGCCAGCAGCTTAGACCCTGAGGAGCAGTTCTTC. This encodes CASSLDPEEQFF. The chain uses TRBV7-6 and TRBJ2-1, with no clear D. This CDR3 region has 12 residues. V was shortened by 1 base and J by 10 bases, with 8 bases between the two germline ends. From germline, CDR1 is SGHVS and CDR2 FNYEAQ.